Listed below are T cell receptor beta chains from one sample, sequenced in a study of shared clonotypes between healthy human individuals. Method: immunoSEQ multiplex PCR; TCRdb's copy keeps in-frame clones and lacks some. This sample carries roughly 2 million clones, about 95% of them seen once, and the ten largest clones take approximately 1.2%. Sample: naive CD8+ T cells sorted from blood. The receptors originated from a man between 18 and 29 years old in good health. The CDR3 runs from the conserved cysteine through the conserved F or W. Clone size appears in some rows only: once, few, many, or a class for an expanded clone.

clone_size	v_call	j_call	cdr3_aa
.	TRBV5-6	TRBJ2-2	CASSLGAGSGELFF
.	TRBV4-1	TRBJ2-7	CASSRGQGLYEQYF
.	TRBV9	TRBJ2-2	CASSVASGLNTGELFF
.	TRBV29-1	TRBJ2-5	CSVRGAGETQYF
.	TRBV19	TRBJ2-1	CARSGTVQFF
few	TRBV5-6	TRBJ2-7	CASSLGGSEQYF
.	TRBV4-1	TRBJ2-2	CASSQDPLDRIGGGELFF
.	TRBV5-4	TRBJ2-1	CASSFGTSGYNEQFF
.	TRBV27	TRBJ1-1	CASRLQGITEAFF
.	TRBV28	TRBJ1-2	CASSSYPTGIYGYTF
.	TRBV6-1	TRBJ2-5	CASSERRSGGLEETQYF
.	TRBV5-6	TRBJ2-5	CASSQGLATQETQYF
.	TRBV6-1	TRBJ2-2	CASSEFRTGELFF
.	TRBV5-8	TRBJ2-2	CASSYIAPQFNTGELFF
.	TRBV4-1	TRBJ1-5	CASSQVQDRGNQPQHF
.	TRBV6-6	TRBJ1-1	CASTRATEAFF
.	TRBV6-6	TRBJ2-3	CASSTAWAGSTDTQYF
.	TRBV30	TRBJ2-7	CAWSTSGGYEQYF
.	TRBV18	TRBJ2-7	CASSPPKSYEQYF
.	TRBV6-1	TRBJ2-3	CASSDHGDTQYF
once	TRBV27	TRBJ2-1	CASSNGISPYNEQFF
.	TRBV13	TRBJ2-3	CASSSIGLSEKDTQYF
.	TRBV13	TRBJ1-1	CASSPQGTEAFF
once	TRBV4-3	TRBJ2-3	CASSQDDADRTDTQYF
.	TRBV28	TRBJ1-2	CASSLGDGYTF
.	TRBV13	TRBJ2-2	CASSLAGHLGTGELFF
.	TRBV9	TRBJ1-2	CASSPQGGYGYTF
once	TRBV29-1	TRBJ1-2	CSVEDGSPDYGYTF
once	TRBV5-4	TRBJ2-3	CASSPDRGPGDTQYF
.	TRBV5-6	TRBJ2-2	CASSLAYRTDTGELFF
.	TRBV9	TRBJ2-7	CASSLEEGEQYF
.	TRBV4-1	TRBJ1-1	CASSRTTGASEAFF
.	TRBV7-8	TRBJ2-1	CASSWDLAGVGNEQFF
.	TRBV7-2	TRBJ2-3	CASSLAREGLEDTQYF
once	TRBV27	TRBJ2-2	CASSLLGVVGTGELFF
.	TRBV2	TRBJ1-2	CASSEGGGENYGYTF
.	TRBV5-4	TRBJ2-7	CAVSERDRGAYEQYF
once	TRBV11-2	TRBJ2-2	CASEQTTGELFF
.	TRBV13	TRBJ2-5	CASSFQEETQYF